The 6 T cell receptor beta chains listed next were all sequenced from one sample in a study of blood T cell repertoires in COVID-19. Only in-frame clones appear in the TCRdb table, and some are missing; sequencing was by immunoSEQ multiplex PCR. The sample consists of about 200,000 clones, around 82% of them appearing once. Sequences were obtained from peripheral blood. These receptor sequences come from a woman in her 70s with acute or convalescent COVID-19.

This clone appeared once. An end of the junction does not agree with germline; a read error may underlie this. This chain uses TRBV3-1 (or the pseudogene TRBV3-2) with TRBJ1-6, with TRBD1 identical over 11 bases. From germline, CDR1 is LGHDT and CDR2 YNNKEL (reference sequence). The CDR3 is 15 amino acids. As DNA, the CDR3 is TGTGCCAGCAGCCAAGATGGGACAGGGGGACCCCCCCGCACCTTT. This translates into CASSQDGTGGPPRTF.

This clone was seen more than once but under ten times. This sequence joins TRBV28 and TRBJ2-5, with D perhaps TRBD1 (6 bases). The CDR3 length is 16 residues. Germline V gives CDR1 MDHEN, CDR2 SYDVKM. Trimming shortened V by 5 bases and J by 0 bases, and 16 bases separated the two germline ends. The CDR3 nucleotides are TGTGCCAGCAGTATCCGGGACACTTGGTACCAAGAGACCCAGTACTTC. Its protein product is CASSIRDTWYQETQYF.

The chain is built from TRBV28 and TRBJ2-1; 13 nucleotides align to TRBD2. CDR3 length: 19 amino acids. With 6 bases clipped from V and 4 bases from J, the junction kept 15 bases outside the gene matches. Germline lookup yields CDR1 MDHEN and CDR2 SYDVKM. Written as DNA, the CDR3 is TGTGCCAGCAGCTGGCCGGGACTAGCGGGAAGACCCTCGTACAATGAGCAGTTCTTC. The encoded protein is CASSWPGLAGRPSYNEQFF. Variable domain in full (rest from reference TRBV28 and TRBJ2-1): DVKVTQSSRYLVKRTGEKVFLECVQDMDHENMFWYRQDPGLGLRLIYFSYDVKMKEKGDIPEGYSVSREKKERFSLILESASTNQTSMYLCASSWPGLAGRPSYNEQFFGPGTRLTVL.

The chain uses TRBV28 and TRBJ1-4, with no clear D. Germline V CDR1 and CDR2: MDHEN, SYDVKM. The CDR3 is made up of 13 amino acids. V shed 8 bases and J shed 6 bases, with 13 bases lying between them. In DNA form, the CDR3 reads TGTGCCAGCGGAGGGTACTTTGATGAAAAACTGTTTTTT. Translation: CASGGYFDEKLFF.

The chain combines TRBV30 with TRBJ2-3; D may be TRBD2 (5 bases). With 2 bases removed from V and 0 bases from J, the gap between germline ends came to 18 bases. This CDR3 contains 17 residues. From germline, CDR1 is GTSNPN and CDR2 SVGIG (reference sequence). CDR3 loop: CAWSFGLEPFSTDTQYF. The DNA for the CDR3 is TGTGCCTGGAGTTTCGGACTCGAGCCTTTTAGCACAGATACGCAGTATTTT.

This chain connects TRBV19 to TRBJ1-1; 7 bases map to TRBD1. Per the germline V gene, CDR1 is LNHDA and CDR2 is SQIVND (reference sequence). Trimming cost V 6 bases and J 4 bases; bases outside gene matches: 8. This CDR3 has 14 amino acids. The CDR3: CASSPGQRSTEAFF. The CDR3 DNA sequence: TGTGCCAGTAGCCCGGGACAGCGGAGCACTGAAGCTTTCTTT.